The rows below give T cell receptor beta chains drawn from one sample of a study of CD8+ T cells in alopecia areata. Here immunoSEQ multiplex PCR was the method, and the copy in TCRdb shows in-frame clones only, minus some. The repertoire holds about 11,000 clones, with approximately 58% as singletons. Sequencing was performed on skin, taken at week 0. The receptors stem from a human donor with alopecia areata. Each CDR3 is given with its conserved first and last residue. The D gene is left open where the match is weak. The size entry is marked missing in some rows and otherwise reads once, few, many or a size class.

J gene: TRBJ1-4; V gene: TRBV11-3; D gene: TRBD1; clone size: NA; CDR3 DNA: TGTGCCAGCAGCCAGGGACAGGGGGCGCGAAAACTGTTTTTT; CDR3 protein: CASSQGQGARKLFF
J gene: TRBJ1-2; V gene: TRBV6-1; D gene: NA; clone size: NA; CDR3 DNA: TGTGCCAGCAGTGAAGCGTCCTCCAGGGGAGGCTATGGCTACACCTTC; CDR3 protein: CASSEASSRGGYGYTF
J gene: TRBJ2-1; V gene: TRBV2; D gene: TRBD2; clone size: NA; CDR3 DNA: TGTGCCAGCAAAAAACTAGCGGGAGGGCCGAATGAGCAGTTCTTC; CDR3 protein: CASKKLAGGPNEQFF
J gene: TRBJ2-7; V gene: TRBV27; D gene: NA; clone size: NA; CDR3 DNA: TGTGCCAGCAGTTTAGGTCAGGGGTCTCGAAAACTCTACGAGCAGTACTTC; CDR3 protein: CASSLGQGSRKLYEQYF
J gene: TRBJ1-2; V gene: TRBV6-5; D gene: NA; clone size: NA; CDR3 DNA: TGTGCCAGCAGGAATCGGGACCCCATCTATGGCTACACCTTC; CDR3 protein: CASRNRDPIYGYTF
J gene: TRBJ1-5; V gene: TRBV30; D gene: TRBD1; clone size: NA; CDR3 DNA: TGTGCCTGGAGCGTTACAGGGGGCGGAGGGTCCCAGCATTTT; CDR3 protein: CAWSVTGGGGSQHF
J gene: TRBJ1-2; V gene: TRBV20-1; D gene: NA; clone size: NA; CDR3 DNA: TGCAGTGCTCCCTGGATAAGTGACTACACCTTC; CDR3 protein: CSAPWISDYTF
J gene: TRBJ2-1; V gene: TRBV7-3; D gene: TRBD2; clone size: NA; CDR3 DNA: TGTGCCAGCAGCTTAAATCCAAGCGGGGGGAAGGGTGAGCAGTTCTTC; CDR3 protein: CASSLNPSGGKGEQFF
J gene: TRBJ1-5; V gene: TRBV27; D gene: NA; clone size: NA; CDR3 DNA: TGTGCCGGACGGAATCAGCCCCAGCATTTT; CDR3 protein: CAGRNQPQHF
J gene: TRBJ2-7; V gene: TRBV10-2; D gene: TRBD1; clone size: medium-sized; CDR3 DNA: TGCGCCAGCAGTGACGGCAGGGGGCACGAGCAGTACTTC; CDR3 protein: CASSDGRGHEQYF